The rows below give T cell receptor beta chains drawn from one sample of a study of radiation and T cells in renal cell carcinoma. Generated by immunoSEQ multiplex PCR, the TCRdb table keeps only in-frame clones and is missing some. Counted here are some 150,000 clones, 80% to 90% occurring once; the ten biggest clones make up 10% to 15%. The sequences come from blood, collected from a patient whose treatment included radiotherapy and nephrectomy. Every receptor here comes from a woman in her 50s with renal cell carcinoma. CDR3s include the opening cysteine and the closing phenylalanine or tryptophan. A D gene is named only where the DNA matches it firmly. Only some rows state a clone size, as once, few, many or a class for expanded clones.

V	D	J	size	CDR3	DNA
TRBV6-1	-	TRBJ1-6	-	CASKQGHSPLHF	TGTGCCAGCAAACAGGGCCATTCACCCCTCCACTTT
TRBV6-1	-	TRBJ2-1	once	CASSEARRHYEQFF	TGTGCCAGCAGTGAAGCACGTAGACACTATGAGCAGTTCTTC
TRBV7-2	-	TRBJ1-3	-	CASSPGGSGNTIYF	TGTGCCAGCAGCCCGGGAGGGTCTGGAAACACCATATATTTT
TRBV15	TRBD2	TRBJ2-5	few	CATSTLAGGFPRETQYF	TGTGCCACCAGTACACTAGCGGGGGGATTCCCAAGAGAGACCCAGTACTTC
TRBV11-1	-	TRBJ2-2	-	CASSSLRGAIGELFF	TGTGCCAGCAGCTCCCTCCGTGGGGCTATCGGGGAGCTGTTTTTT
TRBV19	-	TRBJ1-1	-	CASSTTGARSTEAFF	TGTGCCAGTAGTACGACAGGCGCGAGGTCCACTGAAGCTTTCTTT
TRBV7-2	-	TRBJ2-6	-	CASSLNPTQLSGANVLTF	TGTGCCAGCAGCTTAAACCCGACTCAGCTCTCTGGGGCCAACGTCCTGACTTTC
TRBV7-6	-	TRBJ1-1	-	CASSLQGSTEAFF	TGTGCCAGCAGCTTACAGGGAAGTACTGAAGCTTTCTTT
TRBV6-5	TRBD1	TRBJ2-7	-	CASSQGQSYEQYF	TGTGCCAGCAGCCAGGGACAGTCCTACGAGCAGTACTTC
TRBV29-1	-	TRBJ2-7	-	CSVEGGRGSSYEQYF	TGCAGCGTTGAAGGGGGCAGAGGGAGCTCCTACGAGCAGTACTTC
TRBV6-5	TRBD1	TRBJ1-1	-	CASSRQGADTEAFF	TGTGCCAGCAGTCGACAGGGGGCCGACACTGAAGCTTTCTTT
TRBV10-3	TRBD1	TRBJ2-7	-	CAISGTGDRAYEQYF	TGTGCCATCAGTGGGACTGGGGACAGGGCCTACGAGCAGTACTTC
TRBV10-1	-	TRBJ2-7	-	CASSVGYHEQYF	TGCGCCAGCAGTGTCGGGTATCACGAGCAGTACTTC
TRBV27	TRBD2	TRBJ2-7	-	CASTPVAGGYEQYF	TGTGCCAGCACCCCCGTAGCGGGGGGTTACGAGCAGTACTTC
TRBV29-1	-	TRBJ2-1	-	CSVAVPYNEQFF	TGCAGCGTTGCGGTCCCATACAATGAGCAGTTCTTC
TRBV6-1	-	TRBJ1-1	-	CASSELRRGDTEAFF	TGTGCCAGCAGTGAATTGAGGAGGGGTGACACTGAAGCTTTCTTT
TRBV6-5	TRBD2	TRBJ2-2	-	CASSWGGGPYTGELFF	TGTGCCAGCAGTTGGGGCGGGGGACCGTACACCGGGGAGCTGTTTTTT
TRBV1	-	TRBJ2-5	-	CTSSQDRAIKETQYF	TGCACCAGCAGCCAAGATCGGGCTATAAAAGAGACCCAGTACTTC
TRBV14	-	TRBJ1-1	once	CASSQDARPRGAFF	TGTGCCAGCAGCCAAGACGCAAGACCCCGGGGCGCTTTCTTT